This T cell receptor beta chain was observed in a study of PD-1 blockade in classical Hodgkin lymphoma. Study-level results: The study reported lower baseline TCR diversity in newly diagnosed patients than in healthy donors. When nivolumab was started under 1 year after ASCT, patients were excluded.

Notes on this clone: Its antigen remains unidentified.

Sequencing was performed with immunoSEQ multiplex PCR; in TCRdb, only in-frame clones are kept and a portion is missing. The sample contains about 44,000 clones, about 70% of which appear only once. Time point reported: cycle 4 day 1 (C4D1), after six to seven weeks of nivolumab. Brentuximab vedotin exposure varied among the patients, all of whom had relapsed after autologous stem cell transplantation. Germline values: CDR1 MDHEN, CDR2 SYDVKM. Trimming took 1 base from V and 4 from J; bases not matched to a gene: 4. The CDR3 totals 15 residues. V is TRBV28 and J is TRBJ2-7; 10 nucleotides agree with TRBD2. This TCR was sampled from a human donor with classical Hodgkin lymphoma. The sample was peripheral blood mononuclear cells (PBMCs), taken before the fourth cycle of nivolumab. CDR3 sequence reads: CASSLSSGRAYEQYF. CDR3 coding DNA: TGTGCCAGCAGTTTATCTAGCGGGAGAGCTTACGAGCAGTACTTC.